This T cell receptor beta chain was sequenced during a study of CD8+ T cells in alopecia areata. Across the whole study: A regimen of oral tofacitinib, 5 to 10 mg twice daily, was given to treated patients. Study-level results: Lesional tissue from the scalp (especially in alopecia totalis/universalis) showed higher clonality than normal scalp.

A remark on this clone: As yet, its antigen is unknown. One end of the junction fails to match germline, which may point to a read error.

cDNA prepared by RNA extraction and subsequent reverse transcription served as the template for sequencing. The data were produced by immunoSEQ multiplex PCR, yet TCRdb's version contains in-frame clones alone and is incomplete. The sample shows some 170,000 clones, 50% to 70% of them seen only once. As part of sample collection, lesional scalp punch biopsies and peripheral blood were taken from alopecia areata patients. Investigators sorted PBMCs to obtain both CD4+ and CD8+ T cells. Germline CDR1 and CDR2: ENHRY and SYGVKD. This CDR3 region has 17 residues. The receptor was isolated from a human donor with alopecia areata. This specimen consisted of CD4+ T cells sorted from blood, obtained at week 0. The chain uses TRBV10-3 and TRBJ2-6; weak D call: TRBD1 (7 bases). CDR3 sequence reads: CATGQGGYGSGANVLTF. DNA for the CDR3: TGTGCCACCGGGCAGGGGGGCTACGGCTCTGGAGCCAACGTCCTGACTTTC.